This T cell receptor (beta chain) was sequenced for a study of Tregs in tolerant kidney transplant recipients. Overall study findings and caveats: Expanding Tregs on activated donor B cells appeared to best identify donor-specific TCRbeta clones. For some patients, primers changed over time, blocking nucleotide-level comparison.

TCRdb keeps only in-frame clones here, not all; method: immunoSEQ multiplex PCR. Of around 70,000 clones in the sample, roughly 92% were seen once. There are 14 residues in the CDR3. The germline V gene has CDR1 LNHDA and CDR2 SQIVND (reference sequence). V was clipped by 5 bases and J by 4 bases; unmatched bases: 4. In this sample, this clone turned up once. Its specificity is unknown. This sequence originates from a human donor who received a combined kidney and bone marrow transplant. This material consisted of CD8+ T cells from blood, taken before the transplant. The chain has TRBV19 and TRBJ2-5, with 10 positions matching TRBD2. The CDR3 region is CASSVGLALETQYF. The CDR3 DNA is TGTGCCAGTAGTGTGGGACTAGCGTTAGAGACCCAGTACTTC.